This T cell receptor beta chain stems from a study of response to subunit inactivated influenza vaccine. Using its own MiXCR run on the RT-PCR reads, TCRdb lists one record per CDR3 protein. Among some 550,000 distinct CDR3 sequences listed, 20% to 25% were seen once. Study-level findings and limits: There was a suggestion from the authors that each seasonal influenza vaccination recruits few new T cells.

Remarks on this clonotype: What it recognizes is unknown.

Germline V gene lookup returns CDR1 SNHLY and CDR2 FYNNEI. The CDR3 consists of 13 residues. After removal of 8 bases from V and 0 bases from J, the junction contained 1 base not matched to a gene. A further study also used this sample, focusing on T cells expressing NK-cell markers. That work adds: 5'RACE template switching with UMIs produced the TCR beta cDNA. Among the eight sequenced donors, seven tested HCMV-seropositive and one tested seronegative. For five or six donors, the dominant NKG2C+ clonotypes made up roughly 1.0-8% of their CD8+ T cells. Whether expanded NKG2C-expressing T cell clones recognize HCMV is unknown.

Material: CD4+ T cells sorted from PBMCs, obtained about 12 days after vaccination. The sequence was collected from a man aged 50 to 59 who received an inactivated influenza vaccine. The chain joins TRBV2 to TRBJ1-5, with TRBD1 identical over 7 bases. Written as DNA, the CDR3 is TGTGCCAGCGGGACAGTTAGCAATCAGCCCCAGCATTTT. Its protein is CASGTVSNQPQHF.